This is a list of T cell receptor beta chains from one sample in a study of T cell responses to AZD1222 COVID-19 vaccine. Method: immunoSEQ multiplex PCR; TCRdb's copy keeps in-frame clones and lacks some. The sample yields approximately 90,000 clones, more than 70% seen once. This material consisted of peripheral blood, taken on day 0 of AZD1222 vaccination. The receptors were sampled from an adult in good health. Both conserved end residues are part of each CDR3. D genes are given only for firm matches. The size entry is marked missing in some rows and otherwise reads once, few, many or a size class.

v_gene	abundance	j_gene	d_gene	CDR3aa	CDR3nt
TRBV19	NA	TRBJ2-2	NA	CARNTQGGTDYTGELFF	TGTGCCCGAAATACCCAAGGAGGGACAGACTACACCGGGGAGCTGTTTTTT
TRBV2	few	TRBJ1-2	NA	CASAEALGYGYTF	TGTGCCAGTGCGGAGGCCTTAGGCTATGGCTACACCTTC
TRBV3-1/TRBV3-2	few	TRBJ1-6	NA	CASSQGGANSPLHF	TGTGCCAGCAGCCAAGGGGGTGCTAATTCACCCCTCCACTTT
TRBV30	NA	TRBJ2-7	TRBD1	CAWGTGPYEQYF	TGTGCCTGGGGGACAGGGCCCTACGAGCAGTACTTC
TRBV15	few	TRBJ2-7	NA	CATSRERYEQYF	TGTGCCACCAGCAGAGAGAGATACGAGCAGTACTTC
TRBV5-1	NA	TRBJ1-5	TRBD1	CASSPGDRTQPQHF	TGCGCCAGCAGCCCAGGGGACAGAACACAGCCCCAGCATTTT
TRBV19	once	TRBJ1-1	NA	CASRLIFQGRGTEAFF	TGTGCCAGTAGGCTTATTTTCCAGGGTAGGGGCACTGAAGCTTTCTTT
TRBV5-1	NA	TRBJ1-2	NA	CASSLPGKYGYTF	TGCGCCAGCAGCTTGCCCGGGAAGTATGGCTACACCTTC
TRBV6-1	NA	TRBJ1-2	NA	CASSDLTGAYYGYTF	TGTGCCAGCAGTGATTTGACCGGGGCCTACTATGGCTACACCTTC
TRBV5-1	NA	TRBJ2-2	NA	CASSSQQGTGELFF	TGCGCCAGCAGTTCTCAACAGGGCACCGGGGAGCTGTTTTTT
TRBV5-1	NA	TRBJ1-3	NA	CASSLLGGKEGNTIYF	TGCGCCAGCAGCCTACTTGGTGGGAAAGAAGGAAACACCATATATTTT
TRBV7-9	NA	TRBJ1-1	NA	CASSLPGGATEAFF	TGTGCCAGCAGCCTCCCCGGGGGGGCCACTGAAGCTTTCTTT
TRBV7-2	NA	TRBJ2-2	TRBD2	CASSLVGTSVGELFF	TGTGCCAGCAGCTTAGTCGGGACTAGCGTCGGGGAGCTGTTTTTT
TRBV7-2	NA	TRBJ1-4	NA	CASSQQGNVGEKLFF	TGTGCCAGCAGCCAGCAGGGGAATGTGGGAGAAAAACTGTTTTTT
TRBV2	NA	TRBJ1-1	NA	CATTYIQERVEAFF	TGTGCCACTACTTATATTCAGGAACGAGTTGAAGCTTTCTTT
TRBV10-3	NA	TRBJ1-2	TRBD1	CAIGEGQHSANYGYTF	TGTGCCATCGGGGAGGGACAGCACTCAGCTAACTATGGCTACACCTTC
TRBV30	few	TRBJ1-1	TRBD1	CAWAGETGFTEAFF	TGTGCCTGGGCAGGAGAGACAGGGTTCACTGAAGCTTTCTTT
TRBV2	NA	TRBJ2-2	TRBD1	CASIKEQGVWTGELFF	TGTGCCAGCATTAAGGAACAGGGGGTGTGGACCGGGGAGCTGTTTTTT
TRBV24-1	NA	TRBJ2-1	NA	CATSDGPGSLPSEQFF	TGTGCCACCAGTGACGGCCCCGGGTCCCTACCTAGTGAGCAGTTCTTC
TRBV4-2	NA	TRBJ2-7	TRBD2	CASSQALGTSGGIFYEQYF	TGTGCCAGCAGCCAAGCCCTGGGGACTAGCGGGGGGATCTTCTACGAGCAGTACTTC
TRBV6-2/TRBV6-3	NA	TRBJ1-2	NA	CASSLTRTSGAYGYTF	TGTGCCAGCAGCCTTACCCGGACATCAGGAGCTTATGGCTACACCTTC
TRBV12-3/TRBV12-4	NA	TRBJ1-2	NA	CASSLARKKSF	TGTGCCAGCAGTTTAGCGCGTAAAAAGAGCTTC
TRBV5-5	NA	TRBJ1-3	TRBD1	CASSGEGAWRRSGNTIYF	TGTGCCAGCAGCGGTGAGGGGGCCTGGCGGCGGTCTGGAAACACCATATATTTT
TRBV5-4	NA	TRBJ2-3	NA	CASSQQGRSTDTQYF	TGTGCCAGCAGCCAACAGGGTAGGAGCACAGATACGCAGTATTTT
TRBV5-1	NA	TRBJ2-1	NA	CASSVPSSEQFF	TGCGCCAGCAGCGTACCTAGCAGTGAGCAGTTCTTC
TRBV12-3/TRBV12-4	NA	TRBJ1-2	NA	CASSRNNYGYTF	TGTGCCAGCAGCCGAAACAACTATGGCTACACCTTC
TRBV29-1	NA	TRBJ1-3	TRBD1	CSVVGTGSRNTIYF	TGCAGCGTTGTTGGGACAGGGAGTAGAAACACCATATATTTT
TRBV15	NA	TRBJ2-4	NA	CATSRDSVGYGKNIQYF	TGTGCCACCAGCAGAGATAGTGTGGGTTATGGCAAAAACATTCAGTACTTC
TRBV18	NA	TRBJ2-2	TRBD1	CASSPRQGTGELFF	TGTGCCAGCTCACCACGACAGGGCACCGGGGAGCTGTTTTTT
TRBV13	NA	TRBJ2-1	NA	CASSQGGVVWNEQFF	TGTGCCAGCAGCCAGGGGGGGGTTGTTTGGAATGAGCAGTTCTTC
TRBV7-2	NA	TRBJ2-3	NA	CASSLDPPPRDTQYF	TGTGCCAGCAGCTTAGATCCACCCCCGAGGGATACGCAGTATTTT
TRBV27	NA	TRBJ1-2	TRBD1	CASSFRQGGGYTF	TGTGCCAGCAGTTTCCGACAGGGGGGTGGCTACACCTTC
TRBV6-2/TRBV6-3	NA	TRBJ1-1	TRBD1	CASSLQGEGTEAFF	TGTGCCAGCAGTTTACAGGGGGAGGGAACTGAAGCTTTCTTT
TRBV11-3	NA	TRBJ2-3	TRBD1	CASSLGQGAGDTQYF	TGTGCCAGCAGCTTAGGGCAGGGGGCCGGAGATACGCAGTATTTT
TRBV3-1/TRBV3-2	NA	TRBJ1-2	TRBD1	CASSLKGTGGGYTF	TGTGCCAGCAGCCTTAAAGGGACAGGGGGAGGCTACACCTTC
TRBV5-8	NA	TRBJ1-1	TRBD1	CASRPQGAEAFF	TGTGCCAGCAGACCACAGGGGGCTGAAGCTTTCTTT
TRBV2	NA	TRBJ2-1	NA	CASNLGGQASYNEQFF	TGTGCCAGCAATCTAGGGGGGCAGGCTTCCTACAATGAGCAGTTCTTC
TRBV30	NA	TRBJ1-2	NA	CAWSRQSGGYTF	TGTGCCTGGAGTAGACAGTCGGGTGGCTACACCTTC
TRBV6-5	NA	TRBJ2-7	NA	CASSRTTYEQYF	TGTGCCAGCAGTCGGACAACCTACGAGCAGTACTTC
TRBV6-6	NA	TRBJ2-5	NA	CASRPTGQETQYF	TGTGCCAGCAGACCCACAGGACAGGAGACCCAGTACTTC
TRBV18	NA	TRBJ1-1	NA	CASSPPTDTEAFF	TGTGCCAGCTCACCACCTACCGACACTGAAGCTTTCTTT
TRBV5-1	NA	TRBJ2-7	NA	CASSLGQNAYEQYF	TGCGCCAGCAGCTTGGGACAGAACGCCTACGAGCAGTACTTC
TRBV18	NA	TRBJ1-2	NA	CASSPGQSRLYGYTF	TGTGCCAGCTCCCCCGGACAGAGTCGGCTATATGGCTACACCTTC
TRBV7-2	NA	TRBJ2-2	NA	CASSLFLNTGELFF	TGTGCCAGCAGCTTATTTTTGAACACCGGGGAGCTGTTTTTT
TRBV12-3/TRBV12-4	NA	TRBJ1-2	NA	CASQPLGGKGYTF	TGTGCCAGCCAACCACTAGGCGGGAAGGGCTACACCTTC
TRBV24-1	NA	TRBJ1-2	NA	CATSDSRQPQGYGYTF	TGTGCCACCAGTGATTCTAGGCAGCCCCAGGGCTATGGCTACACCTTC
TRBV2	NA	TRBJ1-2	NA	CASRLQNLQNYGYTF	TGTGCCAGCAGGCTGCAGAACCTACAGAACTATGGCTACACCTTC
TRBV14	few	TRBJ1-2	NA	CASSQEVTGPYGYTF	TGTGCCAGCAGCCAAGAAGTCACCGGACCCTATGGCTACACCTTC
TRBV5-1	NA	TRBJ1-2	TRBD1	CASSIGTGNYGYTF	TGCGCCAGCAGCATCGGGACAGGCAACTATGGCTACACCTTC
TRBV5-1	NA	TRBJ1-6	TRBD1	CASSLALGQAGSPLHF	TGCGCCAGCAGCTTGGCCTTGGGACAGGCCGGTTCACCCCTCCACTTT
TRBV18	NA	TRBJ2-7	TRBD1	CASSPRTGAYEQYF	TGTGCCAGCTCACCAAGAACAGGGGCCTACGAGCAGTACTTC
TRBV5-3	NA	TRBJ1-2	NA	CARGEVTLYGYTF	TGTGCCCGCGGGGAGGTAACACTCTATGGCTACACCTTC